This T cell receptor beta chain was recovered during a study of cytomegalovirus exposure and HLA in healthy donors. Germline CDR1 MNHEY, CDR2 SMNVEV (reference sequence). Trimming removed 5 bases from V and 5 bases from J, with 18 bases in between. CDR3 length equals 15 residues. Study observations and caveats: Researchers reported in a later analysis that a missense DCLRE1C variant was tied to TCR beta V- and J-gene trimming.

Whereas donors were nominally healthy upon sampling, unrecorded immune exposures were probable. In the PCR, 60 Vbeta and 13 Jbeta primers were used. Method: immunoSEQ multiplex PCR; TCRdb's copy keeps in-frame clones and lacks some. The sample records hundreds of thousands of clones, under 80% being singletons. For this clone: Its cognate antigen is unknown.

The TCR originated in a female donor in good health and CMV-seronegative. Sample: PBMCs. V and J are TRBV27 and TRBJ1-1; tentative D call: TRBD1 (6 bases). The CDR3 protein is CASSTAAGEGTEAFF. The CDR3, as DNA: TGTGCCAGCAGTACGGCCGCAGGGGAAGGGACTGAAGCTTTCTTT.